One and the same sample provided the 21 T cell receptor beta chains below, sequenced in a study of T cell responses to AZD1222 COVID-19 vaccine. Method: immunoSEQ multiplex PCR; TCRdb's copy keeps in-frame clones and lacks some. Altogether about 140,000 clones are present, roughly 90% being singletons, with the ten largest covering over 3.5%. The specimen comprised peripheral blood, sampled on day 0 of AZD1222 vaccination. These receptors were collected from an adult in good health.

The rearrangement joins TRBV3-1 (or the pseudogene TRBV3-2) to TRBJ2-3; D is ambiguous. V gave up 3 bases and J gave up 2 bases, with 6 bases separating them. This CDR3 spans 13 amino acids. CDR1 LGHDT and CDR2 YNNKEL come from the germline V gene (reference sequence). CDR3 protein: CASSQGFTDTQYF. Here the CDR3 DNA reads TGTGCCAGCAGCCAGGGGTTCACAGATACGCAGTATTTT.

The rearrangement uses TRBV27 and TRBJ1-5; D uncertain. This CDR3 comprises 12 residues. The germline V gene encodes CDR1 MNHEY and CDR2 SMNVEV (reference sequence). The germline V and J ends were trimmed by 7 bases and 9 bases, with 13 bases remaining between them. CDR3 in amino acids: CASMRLPGPQHF. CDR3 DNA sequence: TGTGCCAGCATGAGACTCCCCGGGCCCCAGCATTTT.

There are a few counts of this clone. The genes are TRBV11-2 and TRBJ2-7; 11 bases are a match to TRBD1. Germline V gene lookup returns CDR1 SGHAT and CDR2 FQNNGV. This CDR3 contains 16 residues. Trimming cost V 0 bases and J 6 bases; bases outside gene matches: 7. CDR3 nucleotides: TGTGCCAGCAGCTTAGAAAGGACAGGGGGCAGGGTCGAGCAGTACTTC. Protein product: CASSLERTGGRVEQYF.

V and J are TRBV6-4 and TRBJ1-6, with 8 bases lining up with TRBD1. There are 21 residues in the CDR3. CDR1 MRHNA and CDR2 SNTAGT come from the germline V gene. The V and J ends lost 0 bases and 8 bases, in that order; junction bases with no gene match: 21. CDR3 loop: CASSDSSWGQGAIYPHSPLHF. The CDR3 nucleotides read TGTGCCAGCAGTGACTCGAGTTGGGGGCAGGGGGCCATCTACCCCCATTCACCCCTCCACTTT.

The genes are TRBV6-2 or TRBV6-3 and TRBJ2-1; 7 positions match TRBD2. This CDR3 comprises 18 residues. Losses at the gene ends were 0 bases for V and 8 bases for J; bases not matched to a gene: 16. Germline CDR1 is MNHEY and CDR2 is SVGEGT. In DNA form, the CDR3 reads TGTGCCAGCAGTTACTCTCGTACAGCGGGAAGGAAGGGAGATGAGCAGTTCTTC. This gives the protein CASSYSRTAGRKGDEQFF.

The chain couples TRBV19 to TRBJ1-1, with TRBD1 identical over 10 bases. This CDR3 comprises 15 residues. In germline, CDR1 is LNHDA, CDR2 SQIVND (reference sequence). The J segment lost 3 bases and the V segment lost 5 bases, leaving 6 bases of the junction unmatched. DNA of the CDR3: TGTGCCAGTAGTCCTGACAGGGGGCAATACACTGAAGCTTTCTTT. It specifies CASSPDRGQYTEAFF.

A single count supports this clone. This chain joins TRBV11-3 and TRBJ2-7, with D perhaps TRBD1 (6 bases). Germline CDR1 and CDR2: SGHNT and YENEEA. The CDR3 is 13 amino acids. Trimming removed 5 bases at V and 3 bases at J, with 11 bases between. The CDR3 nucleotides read TGTGCCAGCAGCCTGAGGACAGTCTACGAGCAGTACTTC. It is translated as CASSLRTVYEQYF.

The CDR3: CASSTSGSWTGELFF. For the CDR3, the DNA is TGTGCCAGTAGTACGAGCGGGAGTTGGACCGGGGAGCTGTTTTTT. The chain is built from TRBV19 and TRBJ2-2; 8 bases match TRBD2. The V gene's germline CDR1 is LNHDA and CDR2 SQIVND (reference sequence). The CDR3 has 15 amino acids. The V gene end was trimmed by 4 bases and the J gene end by 5 bases; junction bases not matched to a gene: 6.

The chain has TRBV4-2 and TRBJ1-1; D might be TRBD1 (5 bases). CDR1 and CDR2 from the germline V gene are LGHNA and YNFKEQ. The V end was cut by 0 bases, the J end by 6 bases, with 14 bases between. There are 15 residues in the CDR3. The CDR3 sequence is CASSQEFFGGAEAFF. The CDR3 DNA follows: TGTGCCAGCAGCCAAGAGTTTTTTGGGGGGGCTGAAGCTTTCTTT.

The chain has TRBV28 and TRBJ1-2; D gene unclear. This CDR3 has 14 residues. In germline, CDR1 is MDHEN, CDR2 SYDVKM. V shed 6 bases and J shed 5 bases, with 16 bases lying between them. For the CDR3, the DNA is TGTGCCAGCAGCTCCCGACGGACCCTTTATGGCTACACCTTC. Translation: CASSSRRTLYGYTF.

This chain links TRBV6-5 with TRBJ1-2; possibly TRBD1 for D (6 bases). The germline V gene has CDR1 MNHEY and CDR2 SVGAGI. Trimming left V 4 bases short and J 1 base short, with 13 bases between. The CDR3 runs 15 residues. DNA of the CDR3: TGTGCCAGCAGTTTCTATCAGGGGAGTAACTATGGCTACACCTTC. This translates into CASSFYQGSNYGYTF.

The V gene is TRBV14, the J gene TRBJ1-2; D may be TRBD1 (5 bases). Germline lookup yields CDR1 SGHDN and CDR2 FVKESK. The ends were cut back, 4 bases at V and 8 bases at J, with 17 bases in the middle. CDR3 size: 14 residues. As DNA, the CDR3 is TGTGCCAGCAGCCCGACGTGGCAGGGCGAAGGCTACACCTTC. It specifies CASSPTWQGEGYTF.

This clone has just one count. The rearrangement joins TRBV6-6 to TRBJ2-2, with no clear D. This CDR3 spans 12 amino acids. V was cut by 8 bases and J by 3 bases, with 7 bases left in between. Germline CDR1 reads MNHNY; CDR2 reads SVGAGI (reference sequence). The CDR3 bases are TGTGCCAGCTATTTGGACACCGGGGAGCTGTTTTTT. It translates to CASYLDTGELFF.

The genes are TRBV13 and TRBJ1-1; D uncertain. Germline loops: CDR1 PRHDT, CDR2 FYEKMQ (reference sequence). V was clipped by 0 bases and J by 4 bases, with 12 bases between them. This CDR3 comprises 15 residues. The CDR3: CASSLGRAGSTEAFF. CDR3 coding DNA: TGTGCCAGCAGCTTAGGCCGGGCGGGATCCACTGAAGCTTTCTTT.

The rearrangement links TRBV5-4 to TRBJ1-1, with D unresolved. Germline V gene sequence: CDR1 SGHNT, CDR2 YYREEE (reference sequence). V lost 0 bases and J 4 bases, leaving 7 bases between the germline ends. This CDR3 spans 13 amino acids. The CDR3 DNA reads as TGTGCCAGCAGCTTGGGCGGGTTCACTGAAGCTTTCTTT. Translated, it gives CASSLGGFTEAFF.

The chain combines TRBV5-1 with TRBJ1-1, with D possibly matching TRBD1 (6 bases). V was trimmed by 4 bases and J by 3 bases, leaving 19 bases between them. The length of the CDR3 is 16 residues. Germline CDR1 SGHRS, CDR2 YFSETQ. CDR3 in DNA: TGCGCCAGCAGCGCCGGATGGGGGCTCGGGGACACTGAAGCTTTCTTT. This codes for CASSAGWGLGDTEAFF.

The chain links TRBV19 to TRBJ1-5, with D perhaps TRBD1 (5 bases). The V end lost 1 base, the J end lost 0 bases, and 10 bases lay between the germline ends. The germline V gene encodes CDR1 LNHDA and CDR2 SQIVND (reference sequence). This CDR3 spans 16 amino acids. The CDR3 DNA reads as TGTGCCAGTAGTATAGGACAGCCTAATAGCAATCAGCCCCAGCATTTT. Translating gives CASSIGQPNSNQPQHF.

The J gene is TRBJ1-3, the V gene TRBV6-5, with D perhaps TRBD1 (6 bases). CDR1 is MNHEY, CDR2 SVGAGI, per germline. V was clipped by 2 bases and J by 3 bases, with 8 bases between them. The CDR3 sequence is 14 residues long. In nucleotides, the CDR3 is TGTGCCAGCAGTTACCCCAGGGGTGGAAACACCATATATTTT. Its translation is CASSYPRGGNTIYF.

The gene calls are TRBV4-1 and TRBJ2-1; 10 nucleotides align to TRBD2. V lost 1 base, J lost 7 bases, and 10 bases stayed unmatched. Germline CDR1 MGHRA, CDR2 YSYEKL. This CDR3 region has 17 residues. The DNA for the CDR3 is TGCGCCAGCAGCCAAGCCCCCCCAGCGGGGGGGTTTAATGAGCAGTTCTTC. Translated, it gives CASSQAPPAGGFNEQFF.

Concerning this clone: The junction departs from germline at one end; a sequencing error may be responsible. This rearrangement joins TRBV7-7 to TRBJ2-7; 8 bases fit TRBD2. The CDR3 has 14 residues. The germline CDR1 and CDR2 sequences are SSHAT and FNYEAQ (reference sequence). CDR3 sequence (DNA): TGTGCTAGCAGCTTTCGGGAGGGAGCCTACGAGCAGTACTTC. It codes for CASSFREGAYEQYF.

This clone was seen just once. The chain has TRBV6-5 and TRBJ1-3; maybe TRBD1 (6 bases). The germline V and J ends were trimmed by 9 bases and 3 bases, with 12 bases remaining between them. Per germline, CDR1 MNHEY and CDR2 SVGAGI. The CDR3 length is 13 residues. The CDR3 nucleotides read TGTGCCAGTTGGACAGTTGTTGGAAACACCATATATTTT. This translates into CASWTVVGNTIYF.